This TCR beta chain is drawn from a study of T-cell reconstitution after alpha-beta-depleted transplantation in children. During its preparation, the TCRbeta library received unique molecular identifiers. One entry per CDR3 protein results from TCRdb running MiXCR on the PCR reads. The sample contains around 300,000 distinct CDR3 sequences, over 7.5% of which appear only once. This clonotype came up many times. The antigen is undetermined. Study results and caveats: Counts and diversity of T cells one year after transplant came mostly from newly produced T cells. Alpha-beta T cells present about two months after transplant were reported to originate from several hundred expanded graft clones. Some patients' high day-60 TCRbeta diversity was attributed to recipient cells surviving conditioning.

Sample: peripheral blood, taken 360 days after TCRalphabeta/CD19-depleted stem cell transplant. The clonotype comes from a female patient aged 2-15 years who had a stem cell transplant for Fanconi anemia, so the T cells may come from the graft donor.

The CDR3 coding sequence is TGCGCCAGCAGTGATGGGAAGAACACTGAAGCTTTCTTT. This codes for CASSDGKNTEAFF. J is TRBJ1-1 and V is TRBV5-1, with D uncertain. Germline CDR1 is SGHRS and CDR2 is YFSETQ. The CDR3 has 13 residues. Trimming took off 5 bases at V and 1 base at J, with 9 bases between the two ends.